This T cell receptor (beta chain) was identified in a study of OX40 agonist ivuxolimab in advanced cancers. For the study at large: The patients got ivuxolimab, which is an agonistic anti-OX40 (CD134) antibody.

TCRdb's copy holds only in-frame clones and misses some; the assay was immunoSEQ multiplex PCR. Counted here are tens of thousands of clones, more than 80% occurring once; the ten biggest clones make up around 15%. The J segment lost 4 bases and the V segment lost 4 bases, leaving 8 bases of the junction unmatched. Germline CDR1 reads SEHNR; CDR2 reads FQNEAQ (reference sequence). CDR3 length: 15 amino acids. This clonotype was obtained from an adult with an advanced solid tumor such as melanoma, head and neck, liver or kidney cancer. Sequencing was performed on CD4+ or CD8+ T cells sorted from blood, taken in a trial of the OX40 agonist ivuxolimab. This chain connects TRBV7-9 to TRBJ2-3, with 7 bases fitting TRBD1. The CDR3 region is CASSSLGGAADTQYF. The CDR3 DNA follows: TGTGCCAGCAGCTCCTTAGGGGGCGCAGCAGATACGCAGTATTTT. The variable domain in full, with the rest retrieved from reference TRBV7-9 and TRBJ2-3, is DTGVSQNPRHKITKRGQNVTFRCDPISEHNRLYWYRQTLGQGPEFLTYFQNEAQLEKSRLLSDRFSAERPKGSFSTLEIQRTEQGDSAMYLCASSSLGGAADTQYFGPGTRLTVL.